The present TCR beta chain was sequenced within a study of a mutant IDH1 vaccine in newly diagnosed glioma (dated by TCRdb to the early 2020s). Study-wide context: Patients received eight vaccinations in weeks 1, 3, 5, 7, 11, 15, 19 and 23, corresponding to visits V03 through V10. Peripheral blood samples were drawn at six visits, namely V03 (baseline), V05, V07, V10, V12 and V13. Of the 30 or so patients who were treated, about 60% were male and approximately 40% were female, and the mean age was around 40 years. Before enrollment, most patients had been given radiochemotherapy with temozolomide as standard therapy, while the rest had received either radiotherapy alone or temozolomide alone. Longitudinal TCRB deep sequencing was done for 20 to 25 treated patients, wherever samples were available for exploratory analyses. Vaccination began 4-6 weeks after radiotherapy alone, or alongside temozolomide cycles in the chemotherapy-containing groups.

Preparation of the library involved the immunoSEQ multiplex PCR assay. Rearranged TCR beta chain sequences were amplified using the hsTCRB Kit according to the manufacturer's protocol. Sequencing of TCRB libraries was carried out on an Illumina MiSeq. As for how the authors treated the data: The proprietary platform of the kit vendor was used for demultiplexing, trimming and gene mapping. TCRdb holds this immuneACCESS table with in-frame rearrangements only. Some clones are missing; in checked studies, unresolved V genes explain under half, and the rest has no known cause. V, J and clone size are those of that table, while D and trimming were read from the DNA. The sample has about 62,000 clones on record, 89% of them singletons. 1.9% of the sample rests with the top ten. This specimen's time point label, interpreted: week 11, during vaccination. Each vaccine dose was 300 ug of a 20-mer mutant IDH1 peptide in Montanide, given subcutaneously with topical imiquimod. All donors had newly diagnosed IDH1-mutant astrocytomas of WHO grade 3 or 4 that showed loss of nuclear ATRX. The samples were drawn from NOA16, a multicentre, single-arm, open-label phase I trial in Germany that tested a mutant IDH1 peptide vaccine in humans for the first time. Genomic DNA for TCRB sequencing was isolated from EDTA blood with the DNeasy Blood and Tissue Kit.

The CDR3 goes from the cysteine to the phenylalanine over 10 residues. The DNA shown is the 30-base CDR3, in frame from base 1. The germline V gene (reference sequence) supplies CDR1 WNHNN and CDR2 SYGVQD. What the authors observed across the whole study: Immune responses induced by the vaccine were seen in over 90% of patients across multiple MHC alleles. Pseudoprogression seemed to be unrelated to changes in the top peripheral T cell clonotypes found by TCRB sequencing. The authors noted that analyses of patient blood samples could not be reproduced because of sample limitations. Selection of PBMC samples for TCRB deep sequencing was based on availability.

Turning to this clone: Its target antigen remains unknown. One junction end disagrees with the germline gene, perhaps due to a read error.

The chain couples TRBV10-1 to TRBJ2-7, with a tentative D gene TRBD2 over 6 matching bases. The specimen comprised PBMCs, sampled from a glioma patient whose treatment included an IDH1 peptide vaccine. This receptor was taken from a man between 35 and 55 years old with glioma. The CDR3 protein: CASSWRAKYF. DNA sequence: TGCGCCAGCTCCTGGAGGGCGAAGTATTTC.